This T cell receptor (beta chain) is from a study of blood T cell repertoires in COVID-19. Germline CDR1 SNHLY, CDR2 FYNNEI. Trimming left V 11 bases short and J 4 bases short, with 17 bases between. CDR3 length: 13 residues. Repertoires were generated with immunoSEQ multiplex PCR, while TCRdb's copy carries only in-frame clones and drops some. The table includes about 150,000 clones, around 81% detected once. J is TRBJ1-2 and V is TRBV2; D unresolved. The sequencing sample was made of peripheral blood. The clonotype originates from an older man with active or convalescent COVID-19. CDR3 coding DNA: TGTGCCTTTAGGAGGGCCCCTCTCTATGGCTACACCTTC. It codes for CAFRRAPLYGYTF.